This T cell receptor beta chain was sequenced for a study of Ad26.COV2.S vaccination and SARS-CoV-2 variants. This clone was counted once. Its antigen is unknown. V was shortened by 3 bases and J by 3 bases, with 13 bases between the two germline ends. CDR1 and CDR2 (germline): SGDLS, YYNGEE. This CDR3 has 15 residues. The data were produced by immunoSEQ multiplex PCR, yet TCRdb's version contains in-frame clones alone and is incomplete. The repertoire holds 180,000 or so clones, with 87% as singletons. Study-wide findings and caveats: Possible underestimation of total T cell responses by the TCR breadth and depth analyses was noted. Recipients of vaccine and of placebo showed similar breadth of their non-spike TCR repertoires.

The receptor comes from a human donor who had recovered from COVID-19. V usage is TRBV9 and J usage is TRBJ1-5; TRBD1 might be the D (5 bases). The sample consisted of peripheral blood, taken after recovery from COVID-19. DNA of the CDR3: TGTGCCAGCAGCGCAACCGACAGATACAATCAGCCCCAGCATTTT. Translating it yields CASSATDRYNQPQHF.